Presented here are 14 T cell receptor beta chains from one specimen sequenced in a study of Tregs in tolerant kidney transplant recipients. Using immunoSEQ multiplex PCR, the repertoire was profiled, and TCRdb retains in-frame clones only, with some absent. This sample's table has tens of thousands of clones. Material: CD8+ T cells from blood, obtained before the transplant. These receptor sequences come from a human donor who received a combined kidney and bone marrow transplant.

On this clone: The read terminates 3 residues ahead of where the CDR3 ends, so the germline J gene completes it. The chain has TRBV20-1 and TRBJ2-2; the D gene is possibly TRBD2 (5 bases). The germline V and J ends were trimmed by 6 bases and 7 bases, with 9 bases remaining between them. Per germline, CDR1 DFQATT and CDR2 SNEGSKA (reference sequence). CDR3 length: 11 residues. CDR3: CSARGGGELFF. CDR3 DNA, as far as it was read: TGCAGTGCCCGGGGTGGCGGGGAG.

A word on this clone: The observed sequence ends 3 residues before the CDR3 terminus, with the missing tail filled in from the germline J gene. The V gene is TRBV2, the J gene TRBJ2-7; 10 bases are shared with TRBD1. The J segment lost 5 bases and the V segment lost 4 bases, leaving 11 bases of the junction unmatched. The CDR3 sequence is 16 residues long. Germline V CDR1 and CDR2: SNHLY, FYNNEI. The sequenced CDR3 bases are TGTGCCAGCAGTGGGAACCTCGGGACAGGGGACCACGAG. Its translation: CASSGNLGTGDHE. The full CDR3 reads CASSGNLGTGDHEQYF.

On this clone: The CDR3 extends 3 residues past the end of the read, so its final part is completed from the germline J gene. V usage is TRBV7-9 and J usage is TRBJ2-7, with D perhaps being TRBD1 or TRBD2 (6 bases each). V lost 1 base and J lost 6, with 10 bases in between. CDR3 length equals 13 residues. CDR1 is SEHNR, CDR2 FQNEAQ, per germline (reference sequence). The covered CDR3 bases are TGTGCCAGCAGCTTAGGCGGGACACCCGAG. Translating it yields CASSLGGTPE. The complete CDR3 sequence is CASSLGGTPEQYF.

Remarks on this clone: The CDR3 end is not reached by the read, which stops 3 residues before it; the germline J gene fills it in. The chain uses TRBV19 and TRBJ1-1; 9 bases are shared with TRBD1. V was pared by 4 bases and J by 1 base, with 4 bases of the junction left unmatched. Germline CDR1 is LNHDA and CDR2 is SQIVND (reference sequence). The CDR3 has 15 amino acids. Here the CDR3 reads CASSTLTGGNTEAFF. CDR3 DNA, as far as it was read: TGTGCCAGTAGTACTCTGACAGGGGGGAACACTGAA.

Details on this clone: The read comes to an end 3 residues before the CDR3 does, leaving the germline J gene to fill in the end. This chain uses TRBV5-8 with TRBJ1-2; TRBD1 matches at 7 bases. The V segment lost 3 bases and the J segment 4 bases; nucleotides outside the gene matches: 9. The CDR3 loop spans 15 amino acids. Germline lookup yields CDR1 SGHTS and CDR2 YDEGEE. CDR3 sequence: CASSWAGQAFYGYTF. CDR3 bases read: TGTGCCAGCAGCTGGGCTGGACAGGCCTTCTATGGC.

As concerns this clone: The sequenced fragment ends 3 residues before the CDR3 boundary, so the rest is inferred from the germline J gene. The rearrangement links TRBV7-9 to TRBJ1-4; D perhaps matches TRBD1 (6 bases). Germline V gene data show CDR1 as SEHNR and CDR2 as FQNEAQ (reference sequence). The CDR3 spans 15 residues. Between the trimmed V and J ends, which lost 3 bases and 6 bases, there was a span of 14 bases. CDR3 loop: CASSFSQGLDEKLFF. Incomplete CDR3 DNA: TGTGCCAGCAGCTTCTCTCAGGGGTTGGATGAAAAA.

With respect to this clone: The CDR3 end is not reached by the read, which stops 3 residues before it; the germline J gene fills it in. The chain joins TRBV29-1 to TRBJ2-7; 7 bases fit TRBD1. Trimming at V came to 5 bases and at J to 2 bases, leaving 12 bases not matched to a gene. From germline, CDR1 is SQVTM and CDR2 ANQGSEA. The CDR3 contains 15 residues. CDR3 DNA (partial): TGCAGCGTTATCCCCCCCGGGACAGAGACCTACGAG. Translating gives CSVIPPGTETYE. In full, the CDR3 reads CSVIPPGTETYEQYF.

In the case of this clone: The sequence runs out 3 residues before the end of the CDR3; the remainder is reconstructed from the germline J gene. The chain recombines TRBV19 with TRBJ1-2, with D possibly being TRBD1 (5 bases). The CDR3 has 16 amino acids. Germline V gene data show CDR1 as LNHDA and CDR2 as SQIVND (reference sequence). The CDR3 bases that were read are TGTGCCAGTAGCCTTTTACAGGAAAGGGCTCTAAGAGGC. Protein product: CASSLLQERALRG. The full CDR3 is CASSLLQERALRGYTF.

Concerning this clone: The sequence runs out 3 residues before the end of the CDR3; the remainder is reconstructed from the germline J gene. The genes are TRBV23-1 and TRBJ2-5; 7 positions match TRBD1. TRBV23-1 is placed among ORFs of uncertain function. The length of the CDR3 is 16 residues. V lost 0 bases and J lost 3; bases outside the gene matches: 7. CDR3 DNA, as far as it was read: TGCGCCAGCAGTCAATCGATTGGGACAGAGAAAGAGACC. It is translated as CASSQSIGTEKET. The entire CDR3 sequence reads CASSQSIGTEKETQYF.

On this clone: The CDR3 is cut off 3 residues early in the read; its end comes from the germline J gene. The rearrangement uses TRBV29-1 and TRBJ2-7, with TRBD1 matching 9 bases. Looked up from germline, CDR1 is SQVTM and CDR2 is ANQGSEA. This CDR3 comprises 14 residues. V shed 4 bases and J 5 bases; nucleotides not matched to a gene: 9. The CDR3 sequence: CSVAPGQGSNEQYF. CDR3 DNA, as far as it was read: TGCAGCGTTGCCCCCGGACAGGGGTCCAACGAG.

The part of the CDR3 DNA that was read is TGTGCCAGCTTTATGGACAAATATCTGGTGAACACTGAA. As protein: CASFMDKYLVNTE. In full, the CDR3 is CASFMDKYLVNTEAFF. The chain is built from TRBV2 and TRBJ1-1; weak D call: TRBD1 (5 bases). The CDR3 end is not reached by the read, which stops 3 residues before it; the germline J gene fills it in. The CDR3 consists of 16 residues. Germline CDR1 is SNHLY and CDR2 is FYNNEI. Deletions cut 8 bases from V and 0 bases from J, with 19 bases between.

Concerning this clone: With the read ending 3 residues before the CDR3 end, the germline J gene is used to fill in that end. The chain carries TRBV7-8 and TRBJ1-2; tentative D call: TRBD1 (6 bases). There are 16 residues in the CDR3. V gave up 9 bases and J gave up 0 bases, with 20 bases separating them. The V gene's germline CDR1 is SGHVS and CDR2 FQNEAQ. CDR3 DNA (partial): TGTGCCAGGGGGAGGACCAGGGGTCCCACTAACTATGGC. This sequence encodes CARGRTRGPTNYG. The full CDR3 is CARGRTRGPTNYGYTF.

A remark on this clone: The CDR3 end falls 3 residues outside the read, so it is completed with the germline J gene. This chain joins TRBV29-1 and TRBJ2-5, with 8 bases matching TRBD1. V was pared by 0 bases and J by 4 bases, with 13 bases of the junction left unmatched. CDR1 is SQVTM, CDR2 ANQGSEA, per germline. The CDR3 spans 17 residues. The sequenced part of the CDR3 DNA is TGCAGCGTTGAAGACCCCCCCGCAGGGGGCGAGGTAGAGACC. The encoded protein is CSVEDPPAGGEVET. Given in full, the CDR3 is CSVEDPPAGGEVETQYF.

A remark on this clone: The read ends 3 residues early relative to the CDR3; the germline J gene fills the gap. The chain couples TRBV5-5 to TRBJ1-1; D ambiguous. The V gene lost 2 bases and the J gene lost 0 bases, with 11 bases spanning the gap. This CDR3 comprises 15 residues. Germline CDR1 and CDR2: SGHKS and YYEKEE (reference sequence). The DNA read from the CDR3 is TGTGCCAGCAGCTTCCAGAAACTACTGAACACTGAA. Protein: CASSFQKLLNTE. The complete CDR3 protein is CASSFQKLLNTEAFF.